This T cell receptor (beta chain) is drawn from a study of T cell responses to AZD1222 COVID-19 vaccine (dated by TCRdb to about 2021). With respect to the entire study: TCR sequencing was performed for 230 to 250 trial participants, of whom around 200 were given two doses of AZD1222 and approximately 26 were given two doses of MenACWY control vaccine. Trial participants were enrolled into age subgroups of 18-55, 56-69 and 70-plus years, which contained 148, 28 and 57 TCR-sequenced participants, respectively.

Worth noting for this clone: It has no known antigen specificity. Base qualities were left out, and no much larger clone turns up one base away.

What the time point label conveys for this sample: baseline before first vaccination. The sample's treatment or condition label, decoded: meningococcal conjugate vaccine given as trial control. Vaccinee samples were obtained from the UK trials COV001 and COV002, which included a single-blind randomized controlled phase 2/3 trial of AZD1222 (ChAdOx1 nCoV-19) in healthy adults. Trial participant PBMC samples were collected at day 0 and day 28 after the second dose for TCRbeta chain sequencing. Study-wide conclusions, independent of this receptor: Only five or six AZD1222 recipients were SARS-CoV-2 seropositive at baseline, limiting conclusions about previously exposed vaccinees. Because no day 14 peak-response samples were available, repertoires were characterized only after the peak T cell response. Reportedly, almost half of the unique spike-specific TCRs recognized epitopes lying outside the regions that are mutated in the B.1.351 and B.1.1.7 variants. CD4 TCRs associated with the vaccine covered the entire spike protein, and the dominant responses were in regions 160-218 and 743-854. After two AZD1222 doses, both the breadth and the depth of spike-specific TCRs were significantly higher than at day 0 and than in MenACWY recipients. The 56-69-year group was small, and its depth increase did not reach significance, likely because of low power. Participants were mostly white British, with more females than males. The authors suggested clonal diversity may have been underestimated.

Looking up the germline V gene (reference sequence) yields CDR1 LNHNV and CDR2 YYDKDF. Including cysteine and phenylalanine, the CDR3 has 16 amino acids. Only CDR3 DNA is held: 48 bases, read in frame from base 1. V is cut back by 3 bases and J by 5 bases, with 7 bases in the junction unmatched. The CDR3 regions of human TCRbeta chains were analyzed by immunosequencing. From the authors' description of their analysis: Repertoire TCRs were checked for matches against a reference library of SARS-CoV-2-specific TCRs that had been generated using the MIRA antigen-specificity platform. Breadth meant the fraction of unique TCRs that were SARS-CoV-2-associated, whereas depth meant the fraction of total T cells that were SARS-CoV-2-associated. Each spike-specific TCR was assigned to its reactive spike region and to a CD4 or CD8 class using the MIRA data. Log10-transformed breadth and depth values were compared by one-way ANOVA with Sidak's multiple comparisons tests. TCRdb stores this immuneACCESS table with in-frame sequences only. Part of the clones is absent; in the studies checked, under half of the shortfall reflects unresolved V genes, and no reason is known for the rest. For V, J and clone size, that table is used; D and trimming come from the DNA. Counted in this sample were 50,000 to 70,000 clones; approximately 85% of them appeared once. The ten top clones hold approximately 19% of the sample.

The origin of this receptor is an adult in good health. Sequencing used peripheral blood, obtained on day 0 of MenACWY control vaccination. The chain was built from TRBV15 and TRBJ2-1, with 10 central nucleotides matching TRBD2. The DNA is TGTGCCACCAGCAGTCCACTAGCGGGATCACACAATGAGCAGTTCTTC. Its amino acids are CATSSPLAGSHNEQFF.